Shown below are 4 T cell receptor beta chains from a single sample sequenced in a study of blood T cells in healthy people across ages. Together with a sample-barcoded 5' primer, a J-beta primer mix was included in a second PCR lasting roughly 6 to 12 cycles. TCRdb itself ran the 5' RACE reads through MiXCR, one entry per CDR3 protein. The table shows some 800,000 distinct CDR3 sequences, with around 42% occurring only once. The specimen sequenced was blood. These receptors all stem from a man between 60 and 75 years old in good health.

The V and J genes are TRBV6-2 or TRBV6-3 and TRBJ2-1; D remains unclear. The CDR3 sequence is 13 residues long. The V end lost 2 bases, the J end lost 6 bases, and 8 bases lay between the germline ends. Germline V gives CDR1 MNHEY, CDR2 SVGEGT. This CDR3 is CASSYAFLNEQFF. DNA for the CDR3: TGTGCCAGCAGTTACGCCTTCCTCAATGAGCAGTTCTTC.

This clonotype showed up just a few times. This chain joins TRBV5-1 and TRBJ2-7, with D perhaps matching TRBD2 (5 bases). There are 16 residues in the CDR3. V lost 0 bases and J lost 6, with 19 bases in between. Germline lookup yields CDR1 SGHRS and CDR2 YFSETQ. CDR3 DNA sequence: TGCGCCAGCAGCTTGGATTCTAGCAAGGCGTATTCCGAGCAGTACTTC. Protein product: CASSLDSSKAYSEQYF. The whole variable domain, filled in from reference TRBV5-1 and TRBJ2-7, reads KAGVTQTPRYLIKTRGQQVTLSCSPISGHRSVSWYQQTPGQGLQFLFEYFSETQRNKGNFPGRFSGRQFSNSRSEMNVSTLELGDSALYLCASSLDSSKAYSEQYFGPGTRLTVT.

V is TRBV11-2 and J is TRBJ2-1, with 9 bases aligning to TRBD1. With 3 bases clipped from V and 14 bases from J, the junction kept 5 bases outside the gene matches. Per the germline V gene, CDR1 is SGHAT and CDR2 is FQNNGV. The length of the CDR3 is 12 residues. CDR3 protein: CASSFGTGREFF. The CDR3 region has the DNA TGTGCCAGCAGCTTCGGGACAGGGCGAGAGTTCTTC.

The chain joins TRBV6-6 to TRBJ2-5; a weak D match, TRBD2 (5 bases). Germline CDR1 and CDR2: MNHNY and SVGAGI (reference sequence). The CDR3 loop spans 15 amino acids. V dropped 0 bases and J dropped 5 bases, with 13 bases sitting between them. CDR3 in DNA: TGTGCCAGCAGTTACTCAGCGACGCCGGGGGAGACCCAGTACTTC. Its translation is CASSYSATPGETQYF.